The 26 T cell receptor beta chains reported below all come from one sample, sequenced in a study of vaccination and CD4 T cells after COVID-19. Treatment indicated: roughly 11-day PBMC culture with coronavirus spike peptide pools or control peptides (ViraFEST assay). For these receptors, no antigen is known. Sequenced with the Oncomine TCR Beta short-read assay was DNA taken from cultured CD4+ T cells. TCRdb reprocessed the PCR reads via MiXCR and lists one record per CDR3 protein. The sample carries about 13,000 distinct CDR3 sequences, 41% recorded once. Sequencing used CD4+ T cells from blood, cultured in vitro, obtained after SARS-CoV-2 vaccination. The receptors here all came from a human donor who had recovered from COVID-19.

The chain has TRBV7-8 and TRBJ2-3, with D perhaps TRBD1 (6 bases). This CDR3 region has 15 residues. CDR1 is SGHVS and CDR2 is FQNEAQ in the germline V gene. V was cut by 7 bases and J by 1 base, with 15 bases left in between. The CDR3 protein is CASTEGVLRTDTQYF. DNA for the CDR3: TGTGCCAGCACCGAGGGGGTACTCCGCACAGATACGCAGTATTTT.

The V and J genes are TRBV10-1 and TRBJ2-2; D gene uncertain. This CDR3 has 17 residues. Germline V gene lookup returns CDR1 WNHNN and CDR2 SYGVQD (reference sequence). V lost 0 bases and J lost 2, with 13 bases in between. The CDR3 reads CASSESVGQINTGELFF. The CDR3 bases are TGCGCCAGCAGTGAGTCGGTGGGTCAGATAAACACCGGGGAGCTGTTTTTT.

The chain carries TRBV11-3 and TRBJ2-1; D could derive from TRBD1 or TRBD2 (5 bases each). The CDR3 has 14 amino acids. The V and J ends lost 1 base and 5 bases respectively, with 9 bases between them. Germline CDR1 and CDR2: SGHNT and YENEEA. For the CDR3, the DNA is TGTGCCAGCAGCTTAGTCCAGGGAGACAATGAGCAGTTCTTC. Protein: CASSLVQGDNEQFF.

Only a few counts were recorded for this clonotype. The rearrangement links TRBV25-1 to TRBJ1-2; TRBD1 is a possible D gene (5 bases). From germline, CDR1 is MGHDK and CDR2 SYGVNS. The V and J ends lost 7 bases and 11 bases respectively, with 20 bases between them. This CDR3 region has 13 residues. In DNA, the CDR3 is TGTGCCAGCATGCCCCCGGGGGTAAAGGGGTACACCTTC. It translates to CASMPPGVKGYTF.

V and J are TRBV10-3 and TRBJ1-6; D is unresolved. The germline CDR1 and CDR2 sequences are ENHRY and SYGVKD. Deletions cut 2 bases from V and 5 bases from J, with 7 bases between. There are 14 residues in the CDR3. CDR3 amino acids: CAISETHDNSPLHF. The CDR3 DNA reads TGTGCCATCAGTGAGACACACGATAATTCACCCCTCCACTTT.

The chain has TRBV12-3 or TRBV12-4 and TRBJ1-5; possibly TRBD1 for D (5 bases). Trimming pared 1 base from V and 6 bases from J, leaving 10 bases between. This CDR3 is built from 14 residues. CDR3 in amino acids: CASSLGGGRQPQHF. DNA for the CDR3: TGTGCCAGCAGTTTAGGGGGGGGTCGTCAGCCCCAGCATTTT.

This chain links TRBV11-3 with TRBJ1-1, with D perhaps matching TRBD1 (6 bases). Trimming pared 1 base from V and 4 bases from J, leaving 16 bases between. The germline CDR1 and CDR2 sequences are SGHNT and YENEEA. There are 16 residues in the CDR3. CDR3 sequence reads: CASSLVLTGIGTEAFF. CDR3 DNA sequence: TGTGCCAGCAGCTTAGTCCTCACAGGGATAGGCACTGAAGCTTTCTTT. The full variable domain, with the rest looked up from reference TRBV11-3 and TRBJ1-1, is EAGVVQSPRYKIIEKKQPVAFWCNPISGHNTLYWYLQNLGQGPELLIRYENEEAVDDSQLPKDRFSAERLKGVDSTLKIQPAELGDSAVYLCASSLVLTGIGTEAFFGQGTRLTVV.

The table lists this clonotype with a few counts. This chain connects TRBV27 to TRBJ1-2, with D possibly being TRBD1 (6 bases). Germline V gene data show CDR1 as MNHEY and CDR2 as SMNVEV (reference sequence). The V end lost 6 bases, the J end lost 2 bases, and 16 bases lay between the germline ends. The length of the CDR3 is 15 residues. Written as DNA, the CDR3 is TGTGCCAGCAGAAATGGAACAGGGTACAACTATGGCTACACCTTC. Amino acid sequence: CASRNGTGYNYGYTF.

Concerning this clonotype: Germline and junction disagree at one end, which may indicate a read error. The chain joins TRBV6-2 or TRBV6-3 to TRBJ1-1; TRBD1 agrees at 10 bases. The CDR3 is 14 residues long. The germline V gene encodes CDR1 MNHEY and CDR2 SVGEGT. CDR3 DNA: TGTGCCAGCAGCCGGACAGGGGGGGAAACTGAAACTTTCTTT. Protein product: CASSRTGGETETFF.

The J gene is TRBJ1-2, the V gene TRBV28; D perhaps matches TRBD1 (6 bases). CDR3 length: 14 residues. Germline V gene lookup returns CDR1 MDHEN and CDR2 SYDVKM. V lost 6 bases, J lost 2 bases, and 13 bases lay in between. This chain's CDR3 is CASRSDSPNYGYTF. CDR3 sequence (DNA): TGTGCCAGCAGATCGGACAGTCCGAACTATGGCTACACCTTC.

The chain recombines TRBV9 with TRBJ2-7; D remains ambiguous. V was shortened by 0 bases and J by 0 bases, with 7 bases between the two germline ends. This CDR3 comprises 14 residues. Germline lookup yields CDR1 SGDLS and CDR2 YYNGEE. CDR3 region: CASSVVPSSYEQYF. CDR3 bases: TGTGCCAGCAGCGTAGTACCCAGCTCCTACGAGCAGTACTTC.

V and J are TRBV6-1 and TRBJ2-3; TRBD2 agrees at 10 bases. Germline loops: CDR1 MNHNS, CDR2 SASEGT. The CDR3 has 17 residues. Losses at the gene ends were 3 bases for V and 2 bases for J; bases not matched to a gene: 8. The CDR3 coding sequence is TGTGCCAGCAGTGATTTGCCTAGCGGGGGCTTCACAGATACGCAGTATTTT. Translated: CASSDLPSGGFTDTQYF.

This chain connects TRBV10-3 to TRBJ2-7, with D hard to call. V lost 2 bases and J 2 bases, leaving 7 bases between the germline ends. The germline V gene encodes CDR1 ENHRY and CDR2 SYGVKD. The CDR3 loop spans 13 amino acids. Written as DNA, the CDR3 is TGTGCCATCAGTGAGAGGGCTCCCTACGAGCAGTACTTC. Translated, it gives CAISERAPYEQYF.

V and J are TRBV27 and TRBJ2-1; D gene uncertain. The length of the CDR3 is 12 residues. Germline V lookup: CDR1 MNHEY, CDR2 SMNVEV (reference sequence). V was shortened by 2 bases and J by 9 bases, with 8 bases between the two germline ends. The chain's CDR3 is CASSLVYGEQFF. The CDR3 bases are TGTGCCAGCAGTTTAGTCTACGGTGAGCAGTTCTTC.

A few counts support this clonotype. CDR3 region: CASSFENLPYNEQFF. In nucleotides, the CDR3 is TGTGCCAGCAGCTTCGAAAACTTACCCTACAATGAGCAGTTCTTC. The chain links TRBV7-8 to TRBJ2-1; no definite D call. V was shortened by 3 bases and J by 2 bases, with 11 bases between the two germline ends. The CDR3 sequence is 15 residues long. CDR1 is SGHVS, CDR2 FQNEAQ, per germline.

The V call is TRBV7-2, the J call TRBJ2-5; 7 positions match TRBD1. Germline values: CDR1 SGHTA, CDR2 FQGNSA. The V and J ends lost 5 bases and 0 bases, in that order; junction bases with no gene match: 3. The CDR3 runs 14 residues. The CDR3 DNA is TGTGCCAGCAGCCAGGACAGGTACCAAGAGACCCAGTACTTC. This gives the protein CASSQDRYQETQYF.

The chain has TRBV5-8 and TRBJ2-5, with 7 positions matching TRBD1. J lost 2 bases, V lost 0 bases, and 7 bases had no gene match. The CDR3 has 16 residues. Per the germline V gene, CDR1 is SGHTS and CDR2 is YDEGEE. The CDR3 DNA reads TGTGCCAGCAGCTTGGGACAGGGTGCAGGGCAAGAGACCCAGTACTTC. It codes for CASSLGQGAGQETQYF.

The chain joins TRBV6-2 or TRBV6-3 to TRBJ1-2; a possible D gene is TRBD1 (6 bases). CDR1 and CDR2 from the germline V gene are MNHEY and SVGEGT. This CDR3 region has 12 residues. Trimming removed 4 bases from V and 8 bases from J, with 11 bases in between. The CDR3 sequence is CASSSGTLGYTF. In DNA form, the CDR3 reads TGTGCCAGCAGTTCCGGGACACTCGGCTACACCTTC.

This clonotype came up a few times. The chain links TRBV19 to TRBJ2-7; 7 bases map to TRBD1. Germline V CDR1 and CDR2: LNHDA, SQIVND (reference sequence). This CDR3 is 12 amino acids long. V shed 4 bases and J 4 bases; nucleotides not matched to a gene: 1. This CDR3 is CASSTGGYEQYF. CDR3 sequence (DNA): TGTGCCAGTAGTACAGGGGGTTACGAGCAGTACTTC.

The V call is TRBV20-1, the J call TRBJ2-1, with 13 nucleotides matching TRBD2. The CDR3 spans 15 residues. Unmatched junction bases numbered 4, after V lost 5 bases and J lost 3 bases. Germline CDR1 DFQATT, CDR2 SNEGSKA (reference sequence). The CDR3 nucleotides are TGCAGTGCTGAACGACTAGCGGGGGGCTACAATGAGCAGTTCTTC. Translating it yields CSAERLAGGYNEQFF.

This clonotype has more than one count but fewer than ten. This sequence joins TRBV18 and TRBJ2-5; D possibly matches TRBD1 or TRBD2 (6 bases each). V gave up 2 bases and J gave up 5 bases, with 15 bases separating them. Per germline, CDR1 KGHSH and CDR2 LQKENI. There are 15 residues in the CDR3. The CDR3 bases are TGTGCCAGCTCACCAGAGTGGCAGGGGAGGGAGACCCAGTACTTC. Its translation is CASSPEWQGRETQYF.

This clonotype has just a few counts. This rearrangement joins TRBV6-1 to TRBJ1-5; TRBD1 agrees at 11 bases. In germline, CDR1 is MNHNS, CDR2 SASEGT. V shed 4 bases and J 7 bases; nucleotides not matched to a gene: 9. The CDR3 is 16 residues long. The CDR3 is CASSASGTGGRQPQHF. For the CDR3, the DNA is TGTGCCAGCAGTGCCTCCGGGACAGGGGGGAGGCAGCCCCAGCATTTT.

This clonotype showed up just a few times. The V gene is TRBV12-3 or TRBV12-4, the J gene TRBJ1-5, with D uncertain. This CDR3 region has 14 residues. With 2 bases removed from V and 2 bases from J, the gap between germline ends came to 7 bases. CDR3 DNA: TGTGCCAGCAGTTTACAAGGAGGCAATCAGCCCCAGCATTTT. Protein product: CASSLQGGNQPQHF.

In its sample, this clonotype was seen a few times. V and J are TRBV18 and TRBJ1-2; D perhaps matches TRBD1 (5 bases). There are 14 residues in the CDR3. From germline, CDR1 is KGHSH and CDR2 LQKENI. Trimming stripped 2 bases from V and 2 bases from J, with 9 bases between. The CDR3 loop is CASSPMGLNYGYTF. DNA of the CDR3: TGTGCCAGCTCACCAATGGGGCTGAACTATGGCTACACCTTC.

This clonotype was counted only a few times. The CDR3 sequence: CASSLRQTPRETQYF. In DNA, the CDR3 is TGTGCCAGCAGCTTAAGGCAGACCCCAAGAGAGACCCAGTACTTC. The rearrangement links TRBV7-8 to TRBJ2-5; D uncertain. The germline gives CDR1 SGHVS, CDR2 FQNEAQ. The CDR3 spans 15 residues. The ends were cut back, 2 bases at V and 4 bases at J, with 14 bases in the middle. The full variable domain, completed using reference TRBV7-8 and TRBJ2-5, is GAGVSQSPRYKVAKRGQDVALRCDPISGHVSLFWYQQALGQGPEFLTYFQNEAQLDKSGLPSDRFFAERPEGSVSTLKIQRTQQEDSAVYLCASSLRQTPRETQYFGPGTRLLVL.

By frequency in the sample, this clonotype is large (0.1 to 1%). J is TRBJ1-6 and V is TRBV5-5; no clear D. The germline V gene has CDR1 SGHKS and CDR2 YYEKEE (reference sequence). This CDR3 spans 15 amino acids. Trimming left V 0 bases short and J 6 bases short, with 10 bases between. The CDR3 DNA sequence: TGTGCCAGCAGCTTGGCCCCCGGGGTTAATTCACCCCTCCACTTT. As protein: CASSLAPGVNSPLHF.